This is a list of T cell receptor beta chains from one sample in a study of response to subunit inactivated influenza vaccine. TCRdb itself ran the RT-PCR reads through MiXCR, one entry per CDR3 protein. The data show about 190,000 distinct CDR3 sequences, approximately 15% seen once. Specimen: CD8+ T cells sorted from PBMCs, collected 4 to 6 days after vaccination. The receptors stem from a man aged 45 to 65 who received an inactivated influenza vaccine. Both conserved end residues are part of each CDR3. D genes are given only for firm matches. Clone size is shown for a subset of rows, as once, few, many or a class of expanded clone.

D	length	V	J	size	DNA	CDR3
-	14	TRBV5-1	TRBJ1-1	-	TGCGCCAGCAGCTGGTCCGGTGGAGACACTGAAGCTTTCTTT	CASSWSGGDTEAFF
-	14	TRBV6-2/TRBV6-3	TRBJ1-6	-	TGTGCCAGCAGTTACAGGGGAAGTAATTCACCCCTCCACTTT	CASSYRGSNSPLHF
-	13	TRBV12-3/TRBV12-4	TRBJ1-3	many	TGTGCCAGCAGTTTGGAGCAGGGAAACACCATATATTTT	CASSLEQGNTIYF
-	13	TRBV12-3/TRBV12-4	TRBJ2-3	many	TGTGCCAGCAGTTTAGTTCGACGAGATACGCAGTATTTT	CASSLVRRDTQYF
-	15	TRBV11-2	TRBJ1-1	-	TGTGCCAGCAGCTGGGGAGGGATTTTGAACACTGAAGCTTTCTTT	CASSWGGILNTEAFF
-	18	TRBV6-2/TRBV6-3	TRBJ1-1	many	TGTGCCAGCAGTTACTGGCGCCGCAGGGCTGACATGAACACTGAAGCTTTCTTT	CASSYWRRRADMNTEAFF
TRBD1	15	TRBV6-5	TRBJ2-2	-	TGTGCCAGCAGTTATAAGGACAGGGAGGCCGGGGAGCTGTTTTTT	CASSYKDREAGELFF
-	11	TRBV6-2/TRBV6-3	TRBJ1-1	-	TGTGCCAGCAGAGGCCGGAGGGAAGCTTTCTTT	CASRGRREAFF
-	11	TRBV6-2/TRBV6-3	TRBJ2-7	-	TGTGCCAGCAGTTACCGGGGCGAGCAGTACTTC	CASSYRGEQYF
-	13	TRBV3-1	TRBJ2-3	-	TGTGCCAGCAGCCAAGATGGGCTAGCGCTGCAGTATTTT	CASSQDGLALQYF